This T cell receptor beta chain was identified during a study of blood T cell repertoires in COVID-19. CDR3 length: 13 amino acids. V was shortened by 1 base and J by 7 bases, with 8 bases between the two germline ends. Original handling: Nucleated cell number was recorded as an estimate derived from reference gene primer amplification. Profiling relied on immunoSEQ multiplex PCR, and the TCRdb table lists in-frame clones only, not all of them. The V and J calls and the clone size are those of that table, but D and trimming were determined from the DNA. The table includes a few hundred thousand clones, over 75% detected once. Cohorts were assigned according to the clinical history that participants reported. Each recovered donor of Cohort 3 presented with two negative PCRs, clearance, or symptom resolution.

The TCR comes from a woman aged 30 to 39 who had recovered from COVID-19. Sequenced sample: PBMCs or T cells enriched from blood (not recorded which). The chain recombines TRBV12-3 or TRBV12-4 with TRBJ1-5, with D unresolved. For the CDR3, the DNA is TGTGCCAGCAGTTTAGGGCGGGAGCAGCCCCAGCATTTT. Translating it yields CASSLGREQPQHF.